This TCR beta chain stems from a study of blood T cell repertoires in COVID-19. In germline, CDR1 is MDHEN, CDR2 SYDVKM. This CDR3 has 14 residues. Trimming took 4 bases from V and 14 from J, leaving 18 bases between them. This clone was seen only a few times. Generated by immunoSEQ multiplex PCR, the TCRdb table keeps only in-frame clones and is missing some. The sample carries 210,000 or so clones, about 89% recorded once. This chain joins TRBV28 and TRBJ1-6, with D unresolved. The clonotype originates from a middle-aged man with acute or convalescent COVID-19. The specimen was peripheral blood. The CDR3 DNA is TGTGCCAGCAGTTCCCCTGCGGGTGAAGGAACCCTCCACTTT. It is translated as CASSSPAGEGTLHF.